Given below is one T cell receptor beta chain in context. Its antigen specificity is not known. Qualities for individual bases were not recorded, and no much larger clone is one base off. Sequencing took place on an Illumina MiSeq. Profiling of the peripheral T cell repertoire targeted human TCRbeta genes. Processing in the source paper ran as follows. Beta-binomial modelling was used to test for differences in clonotype abundance while accounting for variability over time. Expanded clonotypes were screened against the ImmuneCODE reference database of SARS-CoV-2-associated TCRs and were mapped to viral genome regions. Further repertoire analyses covered TRBV gene usage, CDR3 length, CDR3 amino acid overlap between time points, clonotype abundance distributions and Jaccard similarity. TCRdb reanalyzed the raw reads on its own, using fastp at Q25 for trimming and MiXCR for clone calling, and kept in-frame beta chains. Records with the same CDR3 protein are collapsed into one entry carrying the most frequent genes and DNA. Clone size and V and J calls follow TCRdb, not the original study. The sample table lists approximately 240,000 distinct CDR3 sequences, 29% of them with a count of one. Under 9.5% of the sample is taken by the ten largest.

This entry belongs to a study of kidney transplant recipient with SARS-CoV-2 infection (dated by TCRdb to about 2021). The time point label of this sample denotes: pre-pandemic baseline sample and day 111 after first positive SARS-CoV-2 test. V and J are trimmed by 0 bases and 4 bases, and the gene matches miss 8 bases of the junction. CDR1 SGHVS and CDR2 FNYEAQ were looked up in the germline V gene. CDR3 length: 17 amino acids, cysteine to phenylalanine. Only the CDR3 region is kept as DNA, spanning 51 bases read in frame from base 1. The V gene is TRBV7-6 and the J gene is TRBJ2-1, with 8 junctional bases fitting TRBD2. Here the sequenced sample was a blood sample, taken at baseline and on day 111 from a kidney transplant recipient. This clonotype was sampled from a male patient between 25 and 39 years old who had COVID-19 and was a kidney transplant recipient. After a transplant, the donor of the graft may account for some T cells. In nucleotides, the sequence is TGTGCCAGCAGCTTAGCGCAAGCGGGAGACGGGTACAATGAGCAGTTCTTC. Its protein is CASSLAQAGDGYNEQFF. Reference TRBV7-6 and TRBJ2-1 genes cover what lies past the CDR3, so the full variable domain is GAGVSQSPRYKVTKRGQDVALRCDPISGHVSLYWYRQALGQGPEFLTYFNYEAQQDKSGLPNDRFSAERPEGSISTLTIQRTEQRDSAMYRCASSLAQAGDGYNEQFFGPGTRLTVL.